This T cell receptor (beta chain) was captured in a study of blood T cell repertoires in COVID-19 (dated by TCRdb to the early 2020s). Notes on the research overall: Samples from collaborators originated in the United States, Italy and Spain and spanned both the acute and convalescent phases of COVID-19. The prospective study material was composed of cDNA or gDNA derived from T cells, B-cell-depleted T cells, or PBMCs. Subjects who had been exposed to COVID-19, were actively infected with it, or had recovered from it provided the deeply sampled blood TCRbeta repertoires that made up the dataset. The repertoires were released in a freely available public database meant as a resource for research on the immune response to SARS-CoV-2. Samples were obtained from the ongoing ImmuneRACE study (first 160 participants) and from over a thousand subjects provided by 6 global collaborators. A de-identified subject ID, COVID-19 status, age in years and sex were almost always included in the sample metadata. HLA class I and class II types, where available, came from metadata supplied by the sample provider rather than from assay-based typing.

TCRbeta CDR3 regions were amplified from genomic DNA using the immunoSEQ Assay, a bias-controlled multiplex PCR. The paper's processing steps were these. Within the assay, amplification of reference gene primers was used to estimate how many nucleated cells each sample contained. To quantify the absolute abundance of each unique TCRbeta CDR3 rearrangement, sequence reads were collapsed and filtered. For each sample, productive Simpson clonality was calculated as the square root of Simpson's diversity index over productive rearrangements. In its TCRdb copy, this immuneACCESS table keeps in-frame sequences only and misses some clones. Where compared with another copy, unresolved V genes explain less than half of these, and the others have no known cause. The DNA gave D and trimming, while V, J and clone size come from that table. This sample lists about 260,000 clones; approximately 88% were detected once. Jointly, the top ten make up roughly 10% of the sample.

One collaborating source in Seattle enrolled patients during active infection and followed them longitudinally through the course of disease. Each collaborating institution followed its own protocols to collect whole blood in K2EDTA tubes. For TCRbeta analysis, collaborator samples were shipped as frozen whole blood, as isolated PBMCs, or as DNA extracted from either sample type. The full study reports these points: The amount of clinical and demographic metadata varied by source and participant and was provided uncurated.

The germline V gene (reference sequence) specifies LNHDA as CDR1 and SQIVND as CDR2. Its CDR3 holds 14 amino acids, cysteine through phenylalanine. Only CDR3 DNA is held: 42 bases, read in frame from base 1. Trimming accounts for 3 bases at V and 4 bases at J, while the number of junction bases matched to no gene is 3. The table lists this clone with a few counts. Its antigen is not yet known. Base qualities are missing; no much larger clone stands one base away. Sequenced input: peripheral blood. The receptor's source is a woman between 65 and 79 years old with COVID-19, enrolled during active disease. The rearranged chain carries TRBV19 and TRBJ1-5; TRBD1 aligns with 7 central bases. The DNA sequence is TGTGCCAGTAGTATGGGACAGAAGAATCAGCCCCAGCATTTT. The resulting protein is CASSMGQKNQPQHF.